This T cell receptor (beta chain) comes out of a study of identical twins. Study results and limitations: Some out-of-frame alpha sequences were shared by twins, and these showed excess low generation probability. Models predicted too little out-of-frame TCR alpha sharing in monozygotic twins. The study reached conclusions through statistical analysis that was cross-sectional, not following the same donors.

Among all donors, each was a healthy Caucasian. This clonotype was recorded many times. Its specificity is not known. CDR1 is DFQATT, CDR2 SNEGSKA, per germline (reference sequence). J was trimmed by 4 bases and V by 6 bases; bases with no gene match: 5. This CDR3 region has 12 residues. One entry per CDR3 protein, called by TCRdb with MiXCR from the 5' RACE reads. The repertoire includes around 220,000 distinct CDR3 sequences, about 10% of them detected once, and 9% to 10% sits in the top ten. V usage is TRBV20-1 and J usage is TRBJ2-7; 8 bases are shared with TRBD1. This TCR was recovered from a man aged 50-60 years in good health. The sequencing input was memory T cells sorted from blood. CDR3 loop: CSANRGVYEQYF. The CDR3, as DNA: TGCAGTGCCAACAGGGGGGTATACGAGCAGTACTTC.